These 32 T cell receptor beta chains originate from one sample sequenced in a study of PD-L1 blockade in urothelial cancer. Time point of the sample: peripheral blood 6 weeks after treatment start. Profiled with immunoSEQ multiplex PCR; TCRdb holds only in-frame clones, not every one. The data hold approximately 79,000 clones, with approximately 90% observed a single time. The starting material was PBMCs, obtained around atezolizumab (anti-PD-L1) treatment. Every receptor here comes from a woman older than 75 with urothelial cancer.

This rearrangement joins TRBV7-9 to TRBJ2-3; TRBD1 might be the D (6 bases). V was trimmed by 3 bases and J by 1 base, leaving 17 bases between them. The germline CDR1 and CDR2 sequences are SEHNR and FQNEAQ (reference sequence). The CDR3 totals 17 residues. The CDR3 is CASSFALGGAGTDTQYF. CDR3 coding DNA: TGTGCCAGCAGCTTCGCGCTAGGGGGAGCTGGCACAGATACGCAGTATTTT.

The chain is built from TRBV27 and TRBJ1-5, with D possibly being TRBD1 (5 bases). V was clipped by 3 bases and J by 7 bases, with 13 bases between them. The CDR3 has 14 residues. The germline gives CDR1 MNHEY, CDR2 SMNVEV (reference sequence). Here the CDR3 DNA reads TGTGCCAGCAGTTTCCTGGGGGGGAACCAGCCCCAGCATTTT. This encodes CASSFLGGNQPQHF.

V and J are TRBV19 and TRBJ1-1; unclear D gene. The CDR3 length is 10 residues. Germline V gene data show CDR1 as LNHDA and CDR2 as SQIVND (reference sequence). The CDR3 spells CASSGTEAFF. CDR3 bases: TGTGCAAGCTCGGGAACTGAAGCTTTCTTT.

V usage is TRBV4-2 and J usage is TRBJ1-2, with 7 positions matching TRBD1. This CDR3 is 14 amino acids long. Germline CDR1 reads LGHNA; CDR2 reads YNFKEQ. J gave up 6 bases and V 1 base, and 5 bases lay outside the gene matches. CDR3 nucleotide sequence: TGTGCCAGCAGCCAAGTGGGGACAGTGGATGGCTACACCTTC. The encoded protein is CASSQVGTVDGYTF.

This clone has only one observation. The J gene is TRBJ1-2, the V gene TRBV28, with TRBD1 identical over 10 bases. This CDR3 contains 15 residues. From germline, CDR1 is MDHEN and CDR2 SYDVKM. Trimming removed 6 bases from V and 5 bases from J; junction bases left unmatched: 9. CDR3 amino acids: CASRMTGGAGYGYTF. CDR3 nucleotide sequence: TGTGCCAGCAGGATGACAGGGGGCGCCGGGTATGGCTACACCTTC.

The chain combines TRBV19 with TRBJ2-1, with D perhaps matching TRBD2 (6 bases). The CDR3 length is 14 residues. Per germline, CDR1 LNHDA and CDR2 SQIVND (reference sequence). V was shortened by 8 bases and J by 0 bases, with 11 bases between the two germline ends. CDR3 sequence: CASGGVTSYNEQFF. The CDR3 DNA follows: TGTGCCAGTGGCGGGGTCACCTCCTACAATGAGCAGTTCTTC.

V is TRBV21-1 and J is TRBJ1-3; the table calls TRBD1, which could not be checked here. TRBV21-1 is described as a pseudogene. The CDR3 has 17 amino acids. This chain's CDR3 is CASSKGTGFYSGNTIYF. CDR3 coding DNA: TGTGCCAGCAGCAAAGGAACAGGCTTCTACTCTGGAAACACCATATATTTT.

The V gene is TRBV21-1, the J gene TRBJ2-1; TRBD2, the table's D call, lacks a check against the DNA. TRBV21-1 is a known pseudogene. CDR3 length equals 16 residues. The CDR3 sequence is CASSKRRTSSYNEQFF. Written as DNA, the CDR3 is TGTGCCAGCAGCAAAAGGAGAACTAGCTCCTACAATGAGCAGTTCTTC.

The chain combines TRBV7-6 with TRBJ2-5; 10 bases fit TRBD2. From germline, CDR1 is SGHVS and CDR2 FNYEAQ. V lost 1 base, J lost 4 bases, and 9 bases stayed unmatched. The CDR3 contains 17 residues. The CDR3 protein is CASSLGTSGIARETQYF. CDR3 DNA: TGTGCCAGCAGCTTAGGAACTAGCGGGATTGCGAGAGAGACCCAGTACTTC.

The chain links TRBV19 to TRBJ1-5; a weak D match, TRBD1 (6 bases). Per germline, CDR1 LNHDA and CDR2 SQIVND (reference sequence). The germline V and J ends were trimmed by 6 bases and 7 bases, with 19 bases remaining between them. The CDR3 runs to 15 residues. CDR3 sequence (DNA): TGTGCCAGTAGCCCGTCGGGGGGGGGCCGACAGCCCCAGCATTTT. This sequence encodes CASSPSGGGRQPQHF.

This clone was observed a single time. CDR3 loop: CASSKVDGQIVYEQYF. The CDR3 bases are TGTGCCAGCAGCAAGGTAGACGGACAGATTGTCTACGAGCAGTACTTC. The genes are TRBV21-1 and TRBJ2-7; the table assigns TRBD1, which was not confirmed against the DNA. TRBV21-1 is a listed pseudogene. The CDR3 is 16 residues long.

The chain recombines TRBV27 with TRBJ2-1, with 8 positions matching TRBD2. V lost 4 bases and J lost 6; bases outside the gene matches: 14. The CDR3 spans 17 residues. Germline V gene data show CDR1 as MNHEY and CDR2 as SMNVEV (reference sequence). In DNA, the CDR3 is TGTGCCAGCAGTTCCCCCCTCGGGAGGGGGTCCCGCAATGAGCAGTTCTTC. Amino acid sequence: CASSSPLGRGSRNEQFF.

The chain couples TRBV4-2 to TRBJ1-5; 7 bases are a match to TRBD1. Germline CDR1 LGHNA, CDR2 YNFKEQ. The CDR3 runs to 15 residues. Germline trimming cut 1 base from V and 1 base from J; bases unmatched to any gene: 1. CDR3 amino acids: CASSQGGQSNQPQHF. CDR3 coding DNA: TGTGCCAGCAGCCAAGGGGGACAGAGCAATCAGCCCCAGCATTTT.

The CDR3 region is CASSLQGTEPTDTQYF. CDR3 bases: TGTGCCAGCAGCCTACAAGGGACAGAACCCACAGATACGCAGTATTTT. The chain combines TRBV7-3 with TRBJ2-3, with 7 nucleotides matching TRBD1. The CDR3 spans 16 residues. With 5 bases clipped from V and 2 bases from J, the junction kept 10 bases outside the gene matches. CDR1 SGHTA and CDR2 FQGTGA come from the germline V gene.

This clone was counted only a few times. The chain carries TRBV2 and TRBJ1-1; no reliable D call. The V gene lost 4 bases and the J gene lost 4 bases, with 13 bases spanning the gap. Germline V gene sequence: CDR1 SNHLY, CDR2 FYNNEI. The CDR3 has 14 amino acids. DNA for the CDR3: TGTGCCAGCAGTGTGGAAGCGGGAGCCACTGAAGCTTTCTTT. As protein: CASSVEAGATEAFF.

This clone was detected only once. The same CDR3 is also encoded by other DNA sequences in this sample. The rearrangement joins TRBV5-8 to TRBJ2-1; TRBD2 agrees at 8 bases. The CDR3 extends over 17 amino acids. The V and J ends lost 0 bases and 4 bases, in that order; junction bases with no gene match: 9. Germline V gives CDR1 SGHTS, CDR2 YDEGEE. The CDR3 sequence is CASSLGTGGPGYNEQFF. The CDR3, as DNA: TGTGCCAGCAGCTTGGGTACGGGGGGGCCGGGGTACAATGAGCAGTTCTTC.

The chain uses TRBV15 and TRBJ2-1; D call uncertain. V shed 8 bases and J shed 8 bases, with 13 bases lying between them. From germline, CDR1 is LNHNV and CDR2 YYDKDF (reference sequence). The CDR3 is 12 amino acids. The CDR3 spells CATPPGWDEQFF. CDR3 bases: TGTGCCACCCCCCCGGGTTGGGATGAGCAGTTCTTC.

This chain connects TRBV5-6 to TRBJ2-7, with 9 positions matching TRBD1. The CDR3 extends over 15 amino acids. Germline V gene sequence: CDR1 SGHDT, CDR2 YYEEEE. Trimming at V came to 3 bases and at J to 2 bases, leaving 6 bases not matched to a gene. The chain's CDR3 is CASSSGTGPTYEQYF. The CDR3 nucleotides are TGTGCCAGCAGCTCAGGGACAGGGCCTACCTACGAGCAGTACTTC.

This chain connects TRBV9 to TRBJ2-7, with D maybe TRBD2 (6 bases). V was pared by 4 bases and J by 7 bases, with 18 bases between. The CDR3 has 14 residues. Per the germline V gene, CDR1 is SGDLS and CDR2 is YYNGEE. CDR3: CASSPISGVGEQYF. Here the CDR3 DNA reads TGTGCCAGCAGCCCAATATCGGGAGTGGGTGAGCAGTACTTC.

The chain joins TRBV19 to TRBJ1-4, with 9 bases aligning to TRBD1. Germline trimming cut 2 bases from V and 7 bases from J; bases unmatched to any gene: 8. The CDR3 length is 16 residues. Germline CDR1 LNHDA, CDR2 SQIVND (reference sequence). CDR3: CASSIRRGQGFEKLFF. The CDR3 nucleotides are TGTGCCAGTAGTATAAGAAGGGGACAGGGATTTGAAAAACTGTTTTTT.

This chain connects TRBV18 to TRBJ2-7; the D is unclear. The CDR3 is 13 amino acids. Between the trimmed V and J ends, which lost 5 bases and 2 bases, there was a span of 10 bases. In germline, CDR1 is KGHSH, CDR2 LQKENI. The CDR3 DNA reads as TGTGCCAGCTCATTTTCAGAGGCCTACGAGCAGTACTTC. As protein: CASSFSEAYEQYF.

The chain combines TRBV10-2 with TRBJ2-1; 12 bases agree with TRBD2. The CDR3 runs 15 residues. The germline V gene has CDR1 WSHSY and CDR2 SAAADI. V gave up 6 bases and J gave up 5 bases; unmatched junction bases: 5. CDR3 protein: CASSLLAGGHNEQFF. The CDR3 nucleotides are TGCGCCAGCAGCCTACTAGCGGGAGGTCACAATGAGCAGTTCTTC.

The V gene is TRBV7-3, the J gene TRBJ2-1, with 9 bases matching TRBD2. The CDR3 spans 16 residues. Trimming at V came to 2 bases and at J to 4 bases, leaving 6 bases not matched to a gene. The germline gives CDR1 SGHTA, CDR2 FQGTGA. Written as DNA, the CDR3 is TGTGCCAGCAGCTTAGGTCGTAGCGGGGGTTACAATGAGCAGTTCTTC. Its translation is CASSLGRSGGYNEQFF.

The gene calls are TRBV14 and TRBJ1-1; D is unresolved. The CDR3 spans 13 residues. V was cut by 6 bases and J by 1 base, with 9 bases left in between. CDR1 SGHDN and CDR2 FVKESK come from the germline V gene. The CDR3 sequence is CASRISGNTEAFF. CDR3 sequence (DNA): TGTGCCAGCAGGATCTCAGGGAACACTGAAGCTTTCTTT.

The genes are TRBV6-1 and TRBJ1-2, with unresolved D. V gave up 2 bases and J gave up 2 bases, with 6 bases separating them. This CDR3 region has 13 residues. The germline V gene encodes CDR1 MNHNS and CDR2 SASEGT. The CDR3 sequence is CASSENSNYGYTF. CDR3 bases: TGTGCCAGCAGTGAAAACAGCAACTATGGCTACACCTTC.

The chain is built from TRBV19 and TRBJ2-3; D may be TRBD1 (5 bases). Germline CDR1 reads LNHDA; CDR2 reads SQIVND (reference sequence). Deletions cut 7 bases from V and 2 bases from J, with 16 bases between. This CDR3 has 15 residues. The CDR3 DNA sequence: TGTGCCAGTACCGACAGCAAACTAAACACAGATACGCAGTATTTT. As protein: CASTDSKLNTDTQYF.

The chain is built from TRBV7-9 and TRBJ2-1, with TRBD2 as a possible D gene (5 bases). Trimming took 5 bases from V and 4 from J, leaving 18 bases between them. Germline loops: CDR1 SEHNR, CDR2 FQNEAQ (reference sequence). CDR3 length: 16 residues. This chain's CDR3 is CASSPRRVGIYNEQFF. As DNA, the CDR3 is TGTGCCAGCAGCCCGCGACGGGTCGGGATTTACAATGAGCAGTTCTTC.

The chain couples TRBV6-5 to TRBJ2-1; D may be TRBD2 (5 bases). The ends were cut back, 9 bases at V and 5 bases at J, with 14 bases in the middle. Germline CDR1 MNHEY, CDR2 SVGAGI. This CDR3 region has 13 residues. CDR3 sequence (DNA): TGTGCCAGTAGGGCGAGCGGTGACAATGAGCAGTTCTTC. It encodes CASRASGDNEQFF.

The J gene is TRBJ2-7, the V gene TRBV30; D is ambiguous. CDR3 length equals 13 residues. Germline CDR1 reads GTSNPN; CDR2 reads SVGIG (reference sequence). The V end was cut by 6 bases, the J end by 2 bases, with 14 bases between. CDR3 DNA: TGTGCCTGTCTCGCTGGCTCAGCCTACGAGCAGTACTTC. Its protein product is CACLAGSAYEQYF.

The chain uses TRBV6-5 and TRBJ2-7, with D maybe TRBD1 (5 bases). Germline CDR1 reads MNHEY; CDR2 reads SVGAGI. Trimming cost V 6 bases and J 3 bases, with 15 bases left between them. This CDR3 comprises 14 residues. The DNA for the CDR3 is TGTGCCAGCAGGAGCCAGACAGATTACTACGAGCAGTACTTC. The encoded protein is CASRSQTDYYEQYF.

J is TRBJ1-5 and V is TRBV19, with D possibly TRBD1 on 5 matching bases. The V end lost 3 bases, the J end lost 2 bases, and 8 bases lay between the germline ends. Germline V gene data show CDR1 as LNHDA and CDR2 as SQIVND (reference sequence). The CDR3 sequence is 14 residues long. The CDR3 reads CASSISRGNQPQHF. CDR3 coding DNA: TGTGCCAGTAGTATTTCCAGGGGCAATCAGCCCCAGCATTTT.

The CDR3 DNA is TGTGCCAGCAGCGTAGCTGCGGGAGGGCACACAGATACGCAGTATTTT. It translates to CASSVAAGGHTDTQYF. The gene calls are TRBV9 and TRBJ2-3, with 9 bases that match TRBD2. The CDR3 loop spans 16 amino acids. Trimming at V came to 0 bases and at J to 2 bases, leaving 4 bases not matched to a gene. Germline V lookup: CDR1 SGDLS, CDR2 YYNGEE.